The rows below give T cell receptor beta chains drawn from one sample of a study of breast tumors, draining lymph nodes, adjacent tissues. TCRdb passed the multiplex PCR reads through MiXCR, listing each CDR3 protein once. The sample lists 250,000 or so distinct CDR3 sequences, under 35% seen once, with about 1.2% in the top ten. Specimen: axillary lymph node tissue. These receptors were obtained from a female donor with breast cancer. Some clones in this sample may be carry-over from other donors' samples. CDR3s include the opening cysteine and the closing phenylalanine or tryptophan. Fields, in order: D gene, V gene, J gene, clone size, CDR3 protein, CDR3 DNA. The D gene is left open where the match is weak. Part of the rows lack a size; the others show once, few, many or a class for expanded clones.

>TRBD1|TRBV6-5|TRBJ1-2|many
CASSYRRDRALANYGYTF
TGTGCCAGCAGTTATCGCCGGGACAGAGCCCTAGCTAACTATGGCTACACCTTC
>TRBD1|TRBV7-8|TRBJ1-6|-
CASSFGTVNSPLHF
TGTGCCAGCAGCTTCGGGACAGTGAATTCACCCCTCCACTTT
>-|TRBV19|TRBJ2-3|many
CASSPQRGDTQYF
TGTGCCAGTAGTCCCCAAAGGGGAGATACGCAGTATTTT
>TRBD1|TRBV5-6|TRBJ2-3|once
CASSSGQAFTDTQYF
TGTGCCAGCAGCTCGGGACAGGCCTTCACAGATACGCAGTATTTT
>-|TRBV7-9|TRBJ2-4|-
CASSPTLVSGNIQYF
TGTGCCAGCAGCCCTACGCTAGTTTCAGGAAACATTCAGTACTTC
>-|TRBV5-8|TRBJ1-5|-
CASSLRGPGASQPQHF
TGTGCCAGCAGCTTGCGCGGACCGGGGGCGAGTCAGCCCCAGCATTTT
>-|TRBV20-1|TRBJ2-5|once
CSARSGFEQETQYF
TGCAGTGCTAGGTCGGGGTTTGAACAAGAGACCCAGTACTTC
>TRBD1|TRBV11-2|TRBJ1-5|-
CASSTGTASNQPQHF
TGTGCCAGCAGCACTGGGACAGCAAGCAATCAGCCCCAGCATTTT
>-|TRBV28|TRBJ2-3|few
CASKWGPSTDTQYF
TGTGCCAGCAAGTGGGGCCCCTCCACAGATACGCAGTATTTT
>TRBD1|TRBV12-3/TRBV12-4|TRBJ1-1|-
CASSDTGGRTEAFF
TGTGCCAGCAGTGACACAGGGGGAAGGACTGAAGCTTTCTTT
>TRBD1|TRBV10-2|TRBJ2-7|many
CASTDPGQVFEQYF
TGCGCCAGCACCGATCCGGGACAGGTTTTCGAGCAGTACTTC
>-|TRBV19|TRBJ1-3|-
CARDRKGSGNTIYF
TGTGCTAGAGATCGGAAAGGCTCTGGAAACACCATATATTTT
>TRBD2|TRBV27|TRBJ2-3|-
CASSLEGGHTDTQYF
TGTGCCAGCAGTTTGGAGGGAGGGCACACAGATACGCAGTATTTT
>-|TRBV25-1|TRBJ1-5|once
CARGRQGRSQPQHF
TGTGCCCGCGGGAGGCAGGGGAGAAGTCAGCCCCAGCATTTT
>-|TRBV3-1|TRBJ1-5|-
CASGAGFNQPQHF
TGTGCCAGCGGGGCGGGATTCAATCAGCCCCAGCATTTT
>-|TRBV19|TRBJ2-7|many
CASSPRGSGYSYEQYF
TGTGCCAGTAGTCCCCGAGGTAGCGGTTACTCCTACGAGCAGTACTTC
>-|TRBV12-3/TRBV12-4|TRBJ1-5|-
CASSRGAGHQETQHF
TGTGCCAGCAGTCGGGGGGCGGGACATCAAGAGACCCAGCATTTT
>-|TRBV5-8|TRBJ2-2|many
CASSFVGGNTGELFF
TGTGCCAGCAGCTTTGTTGGGGGGAACACCGGGGAGCTGTTTTTT
>-|TRBV24-1|TRBJ2-2|many
CATSDPSWAGELFF
TGTGCCACCAGTGACCCGAGTTGGGCCGGGGAGCTGTTTTTT
>-|TRBV7-9|TRBJ1-2|many
CASSPGDNYGYTF
TGTGCCAGCAGCCCGGGGGACAACTATGGCTACACCTTC
>TRBD2|TRBV7-9|TRBJ2-7|-
CASSPGLVPYEQYF
TGTGCCAGCAGCCCGGGACTAGTACCCTACGAGCAGTACTTC
>TRBD2|TRBV12-3/TRBV12-4|TRBJ2-1|-
CASSLTGTKFGNEQFF
TGTGCCAGCAGTTTGACCGGGACTAAATTTGGCAATGAGCAGTTCTTC
>-|TRBV4-2|TRBJ2-7|many
CASSQDPGSEQYF
TGTGCCAGCAGCCAAGATCCGGGCAGCGAGCAGTACTTC
>-|TRBV7-3|TRBJ1-1|few
CASSLKTTVGPTEAFF
TGTGCCAGCAGCTTAAAAACGACAGTTGGCCCCACTGAAGCTTTCTTT
>-|TRBV29-1|TRBJ2-7|once
CSVEEQGRTYEQYF
TGCAGCGTTGAAGAGCAGGGGCGGACCTACGAGCAGTACTTC
>-|TRBV19|TRBJ2-2|-
CASSIAGELFF
TGTGCCAGTAGTATAGCCGGGGAGCTGTTTTTT
>TRBD2|TRBV12-3/TRBV12-4|TRBJ2-1|-
CASRTTSGRDNEQLF
TGTGCCAGCAGGACGACTAGCGGGAGAGACAATGAGCAGCTCTTC
>-|TRBV29-1|TRBJ1-1|-
CSVHQGLLDTEAFF
TGCAGCGTCCACCAGGGCCTCCTGGACACTGAAGCTTTCTTT
>TRBD2|TRBV20-1|TRBJ2-1|many
CSARETSGSSYEQFF
TGCAGTGCTAGAGAGACTAGCGGGAGTTCTTATGAGCAGTTCTTC
>TRBD2|TRBV5-1|TRBJ2-2|many
CASSRTSGGNTGELFF
TGCGCCAGCAGCCGGACTAGCGGGGGGAACACCGGGGAGCTGTTTTTT
>-|TRBV6-5|TRBJ2-5|-
CASSPYNAGAETQYF
TGTGCCAGCAGTCCCTACAACGCAGGGGCAGAGACCCAGTACTTC
>-|TRBV5-4|TRBJ2-7|once
CASSPTPRGSPSYEQYF
TGTGCCAGCAGCCCCACCCCCCGGGGGTCCCCCTCCTACGAGCAGTACTTC
>TRBD2|TRBV12-3/TRBV12-4|TRBJ2-3|-
CASSLGPAGVRTDTQYF
TGTGCCAGCAGTTTAGGGCCAGCGGGAGTACGCACAGATACGCAGTATTTT
>-|TRBV6-6|TRBJ2-5|medium-sized
CASSYSTLQETQYF
TGTGCCAGCAGTTACTCGACTCTCCAAGAGACCCAGTACTTC
>-|TRBV5-1|TRBJ2-5|-
CASGFGQETQYF
TGCGCCAGCGGCTTTGGGCAAGAGACCCAGTACTTC
>-|TRBV27|TRBJ1-5|few
CASSFIADQPQHF
TGTGCCAGCAGTTTCATCGCAGATCAGCCCCAGCATTTT
>-|TRBV19|TRBJ2-5|few
CASSIVPSRTQYF
TGTGCCAGTAGTATTGTCCCCTCCAGGACCCAGTACTTC
>TRBD1|TRBV3-1|TRBJ1-6|many
CASRPGQGNSPLHF
TGTGCCAGCAGACCCGGACAGGGGAATTCACCCCTCCACTTT
>TRBD1|TRBV6-5|TRBJ1-6|many
CASSYFAGTGNYNSPLHF
TGTGCCAGCAGTTACTTCGCCGGGACAGGGAACTATAATTCACCCCTCCACTTT
>TRBD2|TRBV20-1|TRBJ2-1|-
CSAPGLAGANSYNEQFF
TGCAGTGCCCCAGGCCTAGCGGGAGCCAACTCCTACAATGAGCAGTTCTTC
>-|TRBV18|TRBJ1-2|-
CASSPVAVDGYTF
TGTGCCAGCTCACCGGTGGCAGTGGATGGCTACACCTTC
>TRBD2|TRBV10-3|TRBJ2-7|many
CAISRGLAGQGYEQYF
TGTGCCATCAGCCGAGGACTAGCGGGACAAGGCTACGAGCAGTACTTC
>-|TRBV13|TRBJ2-1|many
CASSLGLGGPYNEQFF
TGTGCCAGCAGCTTAGGCCTGGGCGGACCTTACAATGAGCAGTTCTTC
>-|TRBV11-2|TRBJ1-5|many
CASSLGPNQPQHF
TGTGCCAGCAGCTTAGGCCCCAATCAGCCCCAGCATTTT
>-|TRBV14|TRBJ2-5|many
CASSQIVQETQYF
TGTGCCAGCAGCCAAATCGTACAAGAGACCCAGTACTTC
>-|TRBV15|TRBJ2-5|many
CATSREARGVGQETQYF
TGTGCCACCAGCAGAGAGGCCCGGGGCGTAGGTCAAGAGACCCAGTACTTC
>-|TRBV19|TRBJ2-5|many
CASSIRETQYF
TGTGCCAGTAGCATCAGAGAGACCCAGTACTTC
>TRBD1|TRBV11-3|TRBJ2-2|many
CASSFRDRGAGELFF
TGTGCCAGCAGCTTCCGGGACAGGGGGGCCGGGGAGCTGTTTTTT
>TRBD1|TRBV7-6|TRBJ2-1|-
CASSPPGTGLNEQFF
TGTGCCAGCAGCCCACCCGGGACAGGGTTGAATGAGCAGTTCTTC
>-|TRBV28|TRBJ2-1|few
CASRDRIGGPSSYNEQFF
TGTGCCAGCAGGGACAGAATTGGGGGCCCTAGCTCCTACAATGAGCAGTTCTTC
>-|TRBV9|TRBJ2-1|many
CASSSRDGGAGYNEQFF
TGTGCCAGCAGCTCTAGGGACGGCGGCGCGGGCTACAATGAGCAGTTCTTC
>-|TRBV9|TRBJ2-1|many
CASSVAQSSYNEQFF
TGTGCCAGCAGCGTTGCACAGAGCTCCTACAATGAGCAGTTCTTC
>TRBD1|TRBV14|TRBJ1-3|many
CASRDRAGNTIYF
TGTGCCAGCAGGGACAGGGCTGGAAACACCATATATTTT
>TRBD2|TRBV6-6|TRBJ2-7|many
CASSYPGTSYEQYF
TGTGCCAGCAGTTATCCCGGGACTAGCTACGAGCAGTACTTC
>TRBD1|TRBV6-2/TRBV6-3|TRBJ1-5|-
CASSYLGGGLQPQHF
TGTGCCAGCAGTTATCTAGGAGGGGGCCTTCAGCCCCAGCATTTT